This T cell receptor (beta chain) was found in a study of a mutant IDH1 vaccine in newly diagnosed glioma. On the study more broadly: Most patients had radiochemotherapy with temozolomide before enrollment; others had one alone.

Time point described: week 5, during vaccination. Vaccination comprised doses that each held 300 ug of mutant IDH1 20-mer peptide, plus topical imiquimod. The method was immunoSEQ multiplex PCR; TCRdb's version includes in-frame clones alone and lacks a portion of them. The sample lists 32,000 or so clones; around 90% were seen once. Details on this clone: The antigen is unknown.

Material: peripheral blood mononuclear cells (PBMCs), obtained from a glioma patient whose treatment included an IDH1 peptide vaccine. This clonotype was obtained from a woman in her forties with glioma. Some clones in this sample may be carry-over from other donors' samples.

CDR3 sequence: CASSFRGNTEAFF. CDR3 DNA: TGTGCCAGCAGTTTCCGGGGGAACACTGAAGCTTTCTTT. J is TRBJ1-1 and V is TRBV28; no clear D gene. The length of the CDR3 is 13 residues. CDR1 is MDHEN, CDR2 SYDVKM, per germline. The germline V and J ends were trimmed by 3 bases and 1 base, with 6 bases remaining between them.